Each of the 2 T cell receptor beta chains below was sequenced from the same sample in a study of T cells in Graves' hyperthyroidism and ophthalmopathy. Amplification targeted TCR beta CDR3 regions from RNA transcripts. In the first-round RT-PCR of the TCR CDR3, the HTBI primer set was used. Each CDR3 protein is one row after TCRdb ran MiXCR on the multiplex PCR reads. The data contain hundreds of thousands of distinct CDR3 sequences, about 13% of them singletons. The sequencing input was blood. The source of these receptors is a woman aged 18 to 35 with Graves' hyperthyroidism.

In its sample, this clonotype was seen many times. The chain uses TRBV2 and TRBJ2-7, with D uncertain. This CDR3 has 11 residues. Germline lookup yields CDR1 SNHLY and CDR2 FYNNEI. V was pared by 6 bases and J by 12 bases, with 15 bases between. The CDR3 DNA reads as TGTGCCAGCAGCGCCTTTCCCGATCCGTACTTC. This translates into CASSAFPDPYF.

This clonotype was picked up a small number of times. V usage is TRBV10-2 and J usage is TRBJ2-1; D perhaps matches TRBD1 (6 bases). The germline V gene has CDR1 WSHSY and CDR2 SAAADI. This CDR3 region has 12 residues. Trimming pared 6 bases from V and 9 bases from J, leaving 12 bases between. The CDR3 region is CASRDLQGEQFF. CDR3 nucleotide sequence: TGCGCCAGCAGGGACTTACAGGGTGAGCAGTTCTTC.